The rows below give T cell receptor beta chains drawn from one sample of a study of PD-1 blockade in classical Hodgkin lymphoma. Generated by immunoSEQ multiplex PCR, the TCRdb table keeps only in-frame clones and is missing some. In the table there are 10,000 to 15,000 clones, roughly 88% of which are singletons. The specimen comprised CD4+ T cells from blood, sampled at baseline. The receptor source for this set is a human donor with classical Hodgkin lymphoma. Each CDR3 is given with its conserved first and last residue. A D gene is named only where the DNA matches it firmly.

V	D	J	CDR3
TRBV5-1	TRBD1	TRBJ2-2	CASSAGQVTGELFF
TRBV11-2	NA	TRBJ1-1	CASSLVGAATEAFF
TRBV7-9	NA	TRBJ1-1	CASSLRPGEFEAFF
TRBV28	TRBD1	TRBJ2-1	CASSPGGQGRGSYNEQFF
TRBV25-1	NA	TRBJ1-2	CASSRDNYGYTF
TRBV2	TRBD1	TRBJ1-2	CARTRDRAIYGYTF
TRBV6-1	NA	TRBJ1-4	CASSEPPQGEKLFF
TRBV2	NA	TRBJ2-3	CASKPGGITGTQYF
TRBV5-1	NA	TRBJ1-2	CASSLWFYTF
TRBV7-9	NA	TRBJ1-4	CASSGTGKTVLEKLFF
TRBV6-1	NA	TRBJ1-5	CASSGQATNSGYFF
TRBV28	NA	TRBJ2-4	CASFPQDRSIQYF
TRBV11-2	NA	TRBJ2-7	CAVQRGPYEQYF
TRBV10-1	TRBD1	TRBJ2-1	CASSAAGQGARNEQFF
TRBV28	TRBD1	TRBJ2-5	CASSRGLETQYF
TRBV7-9	NA	TRBJ2-1	CASSLVQGLYNEQFF
TRBV28	NA	TRBJ1-3	CASSPGARQGNTIYF
TRBV7-2	TRBD1	TRBJ1-5	CASSQTGVYQPQHF
TRBV5-1	TRBD1	TRBJ2-3	CASSMDRGFFSADTQYF
TRBV18	TRBD2	TRBJ2-7	CASSQAGGPYEQYF
TRBV2	NA	TRBJ1-5	CASSADGSNQPQHF
TRBV7-8	NA	TRBJ2-3	CASSLAGSLTDTQYF
TRBV6-4	NA	TRBJ2-6	CASSDGGACGGANVLTF
TRBV4-1	TRBD2	TRBJ2-5	CASSQGLAGGMAETQYF
TRBV5-1	NA	TRBJ2-7	CASSNGWGTYEQYF
TRBV7-7	NA	TRBJ2-7	CASSSRGGEQYF
TRBV2	NA	TRBJ2-1	CARHDGGSYNEQFF
TRBV5-5	NA	TRBJ2-2	CASSLFPGETNTGELFF
TRBV5-1	TRBD1	TRBJ2-7	CASSKQGDPSGEQYF
TRBV7-9	NA	TRBJ2-7	CASSFLQGGEQYF
TRBV7-2	NA	TRBJ2-7	CASSPMVGPYEQYF
TRBV19	NA	TRBJ1-1	CASKVRDTQNTEAFF
TRBV5-1	NA	TRBJ1-4	CASSSGRGATNEKLFF
TRBV27	NA	NA	CASSYRPYYEQYF
TRBV7-3	NA	TRBJ2-3	CASSPQHLSSPFSTDTQYF
TRBV5-5	TRBD1	TRBJ2-7	CASSLNRGNYEQYF
TRBV9	NA	TRBJ1-5	CASSVDGGGNQPQHF
TRBV25-1	TRBD1	TRBJ2-2	CASSDRGQGAGELFF
TRBV18	NA	TRBJ1-2	CASSPQGPRSGGYTF
TRBV5-1	NA	TRBJ2-7	CAMQNLRNYEQYF
TRBV7-9	NA	TRBJ2-2	CASSSRVTGELFF
TRBV5-1	NA	TRBJ2-6	CASRGQTSGANVLTF
TRBV27	NA	TRBJ2-2	CASSYHDPNTGELFF
TRBV6-6	NA	TRBJ1-2	CASTEMSGHRNYGYTF
TRBV10-2	NA	TRBJ2-7	CASTIDSDEQYF
TRBV7-8	NA	TRBJ2-2	CASSSEVGELFF
TRBV6-1	NA	TRBJ2-6	CASSEVVSGANVLTF
TRBV9	NA	TRBJ2-7	CASSVATWDEQYF
TRBV19	TRBD1	TRBJ2-7	CASSTNRDRVPYEQYF
TRBV4-2	TRBD2	TRBJ2-2	CASSPTSGGSGELFF
TRBV7-3	NA	TRBJ2-3	CASSPRDVTDTQYF
TRBV11-2	TRBD1	TRBJ1-1	CASSTYRGKIQEAFF
TRBV6-1	TRBD2	TRBJ2-1	CASSEPPSGRAYEQFF
TRBV9	TRBD1	TRBJ1-2	CASSVEGARGYTF